This TCR beta chain was sequenced for a study of T cell repertoires in cytomegalovirus infection. Study-wide background: Both a matching HLA type and CMV infection were indicated by public TCR beta signatures. Study-wide results and limits: CMV carriers with the relevant HLA were identified by cumulative public TCR beta family frequency.

TCRdb independently ran MiXCR on the reads; one entry per CDR3 protein. The repertoire holds nearly 550,000 distinct CDR3 sequences, with approximately 16% as singletons. This clonotype was recorded many times. Its specificity is not known. The source of this sequence is a human donor in good health (CMV status not recorded). Some clones in this sample may be carry-over from other donors' samples. The sequencing input was CD8+ T cells from PBMCs.

The CDR3 spells CASSLGLAGGVGGIAFF. The CDR3 DNA follows: TGTGCCAGCAGCTTAGGTCTGGCAGGGGGCGTAGGTGGTATCGCTTTCTTT. The chain carries TRBV7-9 and TRBJ1-1, with 8 bases lining up with TRBD1. J was trimmed by 11 bases and V by 1 base; bases with no gene match: 18. CDR3 length: 17 residues. CDR1 is SEHNR and CDR2 is FQNEAQ in the germline V gene (reference sequence).